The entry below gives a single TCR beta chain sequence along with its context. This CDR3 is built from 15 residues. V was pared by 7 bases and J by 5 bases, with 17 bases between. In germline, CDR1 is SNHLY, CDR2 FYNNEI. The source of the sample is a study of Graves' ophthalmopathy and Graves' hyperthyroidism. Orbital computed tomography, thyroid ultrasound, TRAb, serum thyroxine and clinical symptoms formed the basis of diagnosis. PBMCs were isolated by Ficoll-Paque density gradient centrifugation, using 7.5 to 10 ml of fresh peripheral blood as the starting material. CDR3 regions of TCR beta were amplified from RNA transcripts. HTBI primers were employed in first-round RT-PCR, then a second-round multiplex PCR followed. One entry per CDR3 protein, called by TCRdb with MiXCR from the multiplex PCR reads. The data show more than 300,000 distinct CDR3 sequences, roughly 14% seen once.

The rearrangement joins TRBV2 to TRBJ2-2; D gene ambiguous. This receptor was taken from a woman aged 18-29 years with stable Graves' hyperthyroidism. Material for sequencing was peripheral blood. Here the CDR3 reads CASKKETPGTGELFF. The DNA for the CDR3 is TGTGCCAGCAAAAAGGAGACGCCTGGGACCGGGGAGCTGTTTTTT.